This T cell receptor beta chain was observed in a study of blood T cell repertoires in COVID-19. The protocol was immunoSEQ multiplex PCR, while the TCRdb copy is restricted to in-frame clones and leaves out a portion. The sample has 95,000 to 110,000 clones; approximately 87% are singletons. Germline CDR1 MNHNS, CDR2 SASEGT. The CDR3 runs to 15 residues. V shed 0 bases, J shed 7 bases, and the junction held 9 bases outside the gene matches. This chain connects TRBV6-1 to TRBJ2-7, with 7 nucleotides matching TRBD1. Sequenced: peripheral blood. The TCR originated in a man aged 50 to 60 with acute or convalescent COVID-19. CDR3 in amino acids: CASSEAVRGRGEQYF. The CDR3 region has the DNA TGTGCCAGCAGTGAAGCGGTAAGGGGGCGCGGGGAGCAGTACTTC.